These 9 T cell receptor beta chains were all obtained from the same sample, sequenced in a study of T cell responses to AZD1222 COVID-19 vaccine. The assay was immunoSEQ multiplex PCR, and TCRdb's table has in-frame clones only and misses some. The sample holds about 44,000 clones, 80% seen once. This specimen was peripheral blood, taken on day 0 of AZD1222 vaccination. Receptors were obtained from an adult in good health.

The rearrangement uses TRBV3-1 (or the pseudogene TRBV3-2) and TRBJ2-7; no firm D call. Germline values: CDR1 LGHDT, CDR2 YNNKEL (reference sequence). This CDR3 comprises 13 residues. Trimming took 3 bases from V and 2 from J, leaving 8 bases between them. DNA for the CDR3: TGTGCCAGCAGCCAGGGCAACACCTACGAGCAGTACTTC. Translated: CASSQGNTYEQYF.

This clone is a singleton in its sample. The CDR3 bases are TGTGCCACCAGCTCACCGGACCCGGGACAGAACACCGGGGAGCTGTTTTTT. Its translation is CATSSPDPGQNTGELFF. The V call is TRBV24-1, the J call TRBJ2-2; D is perhaps TRBD1 (6 bases). There are 17 residues in the CDR3. From germline, CDR1 is KGHDR and CDR2 SFDVKD. Trimming took 7 bases from V and 1 from J, leaving 18 bases between them.

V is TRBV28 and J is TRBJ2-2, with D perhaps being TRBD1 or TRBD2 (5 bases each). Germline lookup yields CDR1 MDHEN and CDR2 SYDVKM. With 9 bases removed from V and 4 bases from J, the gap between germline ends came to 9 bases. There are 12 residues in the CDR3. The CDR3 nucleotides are TGTGCCAGTCAGGGACCCACCGGGGAGCTGTTTTTT. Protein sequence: CASQGPTGELFF.

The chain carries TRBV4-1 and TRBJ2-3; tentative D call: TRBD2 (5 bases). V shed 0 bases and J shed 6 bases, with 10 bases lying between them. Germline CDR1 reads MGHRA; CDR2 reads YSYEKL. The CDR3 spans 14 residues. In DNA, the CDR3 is TGCGCCAGCAGCCAAGATTGGCTAGCCGATACGCAGTATTTT. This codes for CASSQDWLADTQYF.

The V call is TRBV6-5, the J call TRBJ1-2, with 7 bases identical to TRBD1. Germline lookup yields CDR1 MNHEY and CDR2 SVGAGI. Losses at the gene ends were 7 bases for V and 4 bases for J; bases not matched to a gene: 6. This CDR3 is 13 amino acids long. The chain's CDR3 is CASTTTGTYGYTF. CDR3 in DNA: TGTGCCAGCACCACGACAGGGACCTATGGCTACACCTTC.

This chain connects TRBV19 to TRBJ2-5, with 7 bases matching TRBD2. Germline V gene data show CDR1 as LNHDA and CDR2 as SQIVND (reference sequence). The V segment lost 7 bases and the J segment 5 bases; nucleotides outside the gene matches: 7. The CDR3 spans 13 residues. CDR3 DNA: TGTGCCAGTACCGGGCTAGCGGAGGAGACCCAGTACTTC. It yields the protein CASTGLAEETQYF.

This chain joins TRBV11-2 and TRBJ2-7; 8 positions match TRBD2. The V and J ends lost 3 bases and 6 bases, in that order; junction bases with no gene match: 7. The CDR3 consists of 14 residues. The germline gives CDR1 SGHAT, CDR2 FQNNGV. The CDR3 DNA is TGTGCCAGCAGCTTGTTGCGGGGGGTGGGCGAGCAGTACTTC. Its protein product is CASSLLRGVGEQYF.

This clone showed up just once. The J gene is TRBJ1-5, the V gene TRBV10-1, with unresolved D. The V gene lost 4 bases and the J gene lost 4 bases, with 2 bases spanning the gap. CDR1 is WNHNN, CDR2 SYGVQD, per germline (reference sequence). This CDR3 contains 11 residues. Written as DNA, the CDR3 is TGCGCCAGCAGTGGGAATCAGCCCCAGCATTTT. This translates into CASSGNQPQHF.

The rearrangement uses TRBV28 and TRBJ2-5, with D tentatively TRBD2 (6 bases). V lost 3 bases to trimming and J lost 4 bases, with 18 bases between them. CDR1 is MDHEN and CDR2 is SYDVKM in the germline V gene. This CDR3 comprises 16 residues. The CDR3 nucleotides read TGTGCCAGCAGTTTGCCCCCGGGACTGCAAGTAGAGACCCAGTACTTC. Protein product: CASSLPPGLQVETQYF.